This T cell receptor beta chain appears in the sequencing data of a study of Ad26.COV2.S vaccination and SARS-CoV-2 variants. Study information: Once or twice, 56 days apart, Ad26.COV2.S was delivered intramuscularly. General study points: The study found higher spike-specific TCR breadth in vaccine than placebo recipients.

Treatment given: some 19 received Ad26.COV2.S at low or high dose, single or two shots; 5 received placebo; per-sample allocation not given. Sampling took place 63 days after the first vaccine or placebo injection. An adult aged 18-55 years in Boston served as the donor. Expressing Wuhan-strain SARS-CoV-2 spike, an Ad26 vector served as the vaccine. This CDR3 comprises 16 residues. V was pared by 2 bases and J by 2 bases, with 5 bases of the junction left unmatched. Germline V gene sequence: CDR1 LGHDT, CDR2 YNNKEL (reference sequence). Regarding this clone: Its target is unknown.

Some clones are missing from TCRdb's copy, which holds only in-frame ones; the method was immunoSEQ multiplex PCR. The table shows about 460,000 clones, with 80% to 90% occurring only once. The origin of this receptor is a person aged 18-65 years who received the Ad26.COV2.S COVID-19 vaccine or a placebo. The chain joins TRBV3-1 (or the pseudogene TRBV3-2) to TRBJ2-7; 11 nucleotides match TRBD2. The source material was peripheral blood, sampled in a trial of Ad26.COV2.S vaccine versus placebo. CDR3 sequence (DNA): TGTGCCAGCAGCCAAAATCTAGCGGGAGGAACCTACGAGCAGTACTTC. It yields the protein CASSQNLAGGTYEQYF.